Listed below are T cell receptor beta chains from one sample, sequenced in a study of T cells in Graves' hyperthyroidism and ophthalmopathy. TCRdb analysed the multiplex PCR reads with MiXCR anew, one entry per CDR3 protein. The sample includes 650,000 to 700,000 distinct CDR3 sequences, approximately 15% of them seen just once. Source material: blood. The receptors stem from a man aged 45-65 years with Graves' hyperthyroidism. Each CDR3 is given with its conserved first and last residue. Each record gives: V gene, clone size, CDR3 protein. Size is omitted from some rows. Given values are once, few, many or a class for expanded clones.

TRBV19,few,CASSISDTEAFF
TRBV6-1,NA,CASSQSTGFSGLDTQYF
TRBV9,many,CASSVAGQTNTEAFF
TRBV2,many,CASTGGVYNSPLHF
TRBV11-2,once,CASSESGFYGKAYEQYF
TRBV12-3/TRBV12-4,many,CASTAVGDRQYF
TRBV5-1,NA,CASSLVVGVLGTDTQYF
TRBV13,NA,CASSLEASPDEQFF
TRBV10-2,NA,CASSDQGPTEAFF
TRBV24-1,NA,CATSDLGTSGRNEQFF
TRBV7-2,NA,CASSSPDSGELFF
TRBV28,few,CASTFHGGYGYTF
TRBV6-2/TRBV6-3,NA,CASSRYREFDTEAFF
TRBV5-1,NA,CASSARTDSYEQYF
TRBV7-9,many,CASRSPGLPNGETQYF
TRBV6-1,many,CASSEADRLDYTF
TRBV6-7,few,CASSYDRATGLEIEEQFF
TRBV12-3/TRBV12-4,many,CASSLVASNTEAFF
TRBV3-1,NA,CASSQVARGFSGNTIYF
TRBV6-4,few,CASSYSRGRNQPQHF
TRBV6-1,many,CASSDSQGDRLRGYTF
TRBV5-1,many,CATARDSHYEQYF
TRBV24-1,few,CATSGSLAGMETQYF
TRBV11-2,NA,CASSSMRGRKSNTQYF
TRBV7-8,many,CASSTREQGEQYF
TRBV6-1,NA,CASREGPGNTIYF
TRBV2,few,CASRVGQSPNTEAFF
TRBV9,NA,CASSVWTDTEAFF
TRBV19,NA,CASGRVTGVSGYTF
TRBV7-9,many,CASSSSDRGRNQPQHF
TRBV5-1,many,CASSFGTQSGDTQYF
TRBV28,once,CASSSRVSGSSYEQYF
TRBV20-1,few,CSAAQTQRTSGSIIPMYF
TRBV20-1,NA,CSALTLYEQYF
TRBV10-1,NA,CASSAGGPGEQYF
TRBV12-3/TRBV12-4,many,CASRALRAGTDTQYF
TRBV2,NA,CASSVEREGEQFF
TRBV28,many,CASTRGRNSGRYNEQFF
TRBV4-1,NA,CASSQSGLAGVGTYEQYF
TRBV11-2,many,CASSLVLSGKLRGYEQYF
TRBV24-1,NA,CATSDGALGHEQYF
TRBV9,NA,CASSPAGGGSNTGELFF